The clone carrying this T cell receptor beta chain has ten or more counts. Antigen: not known. V shed 6 bases and J shed 3 bases, with 15 bases lying between them. The CDR3 totals 15 residues. The germline V gene encodes CDR1 KGHDR and CDR2 SFDVKD. This sample is part of a study of T cells after yellow fever vaccination. Whole-study results and caveats: Some clonotypes were seen in both the CD4 and the CD8 compartments. These made up a small share and likely arose from convergent recombination.

Via MiXCR, TCRdb re-called the 5' RACE reads, giving one row per CDR3 protein. The sample lists 250,000 to 400,000 distinct CDR3 sequences; approximately 4.5% were seen once. This specimen consisted of PBMCs, obtained 15 days after the yellow fever booster vaccination. This chain links TRBV24-1 with TRBJ2-3, with D perhaps matching TRBD2 (5 bases). This clonotype was obtained from a man aged 18 to 35 who received the YFV17D yellow fever vaccine. In DNA form, the CDR3 reads TGTGCCACCAGTACCGCAAAGGGCGGGACAGATACGCAGTATTTT. Amino acid sequence: CATSTAKGGTDTQYF.